This entry lists 13 T cell receptor beta chains sequenced from one sample in a study of technical replicates of blood from a few donors. The data were produced by immunoSEQ multiplex PCR, yet TCRdb's version contains in-frame clones alone and is incomplete. The sample records tens of thousands of clones, 95% to 98% being singletons. The material sequenced was T cells isolated from PBMCs. These TCRs come from a human donor in good health.

Worth noting for this clone: At one end, the junction sequence differs from germline, possibly due to a read error. The gene calls are TRBV7-7 and TRBJ2-3; no clear D gene. Per the germline V gene, CDR1 is SSHAT and CDR2 is FNYEAQ (reference sequence). The CDR3 has 14 amino acids. This CDR3 reads CASSARESTDTQYF. In DNA form, the CDR3 reads TGTGCTAGCAGCGCTCGCGAGAGCACAGATACGCAGTATTTT.

This clone appeared once. The rearrangement uses TRBV29-1 and TRBJ1-5; TRBD1 aligns across 7 bases. This CDR3 spans 13 amino acids. The V segment lost 4 bases and the J segment 3 bases; nucleotides outside the gene matches: 3. In germline, CDR1 is SQVTM, CDR2 ANQGSEA. In DNA, the CDR3 is TGCAGCGTTGGGGACAGAAACAATCAGCCCCAGCATTTT. This codes for CSVGDRNNQPQHF.

The CDR3 spells CASSAYSGRPDTQYF. The DNA of the CDR3 is TGCGCCAGCAGCGCCTATAGCGGGAGGCCAGATACGCAGTATTTT. The rearrangement joins TRBV5-1 to TRBJ2-3, with 10 bases lining up with TRBD2. V lost 4 bases and J lost 4; bases outside the gene matches: 6. Germline CDR1 reads SGHRS; CDR2 reads YFSETQ. The CDR3 is 15 residues long.

The chain combines TRBV7-3 with TRBJ1-1; D is unresolved. The CDR3 extends over 13 amino acids. The ends were cut back, 1 base at V and 1 base at J, with 4 bases in the middle. From germline, CDR1 is SGHTA and CDR2 FQGTGA. The CDR3 spells CASSLIQNTEAFF. DNA for the CDR3: TGTGCCAGCAGCTTAATTCAGAACACTGAAGCTTTCTTT.

This sequence joins TRBV6-1 and TRBJ1-2; TRBD1 matches at 7 bases. Germline loops: CDR1 MNHNS, CDR2 SASEGT. Trimming cost V 7 bases and J 4 bases; bases outside gene matches: 12. CDR3 length: 15 residues. CDR3 residues: CASILKGGTTYGYTF. CDR3 nucleotides: TGTGCCAGCATCTTAAAAGGGGGCACAACCTATGGCTACACCTTC.

This chain uses TRBV30 with TRBJ1-1; D gene uncertain. The CDR3 is 13 amino acids. Germline CDR1 and CDR2: GTSNPN and SVGIG (reference sequence). V was shortened by 0 bases and J by 9 bases, with 14 bases between the two germline ends. The CDR3 nucleotides read TGTGCCTGGAGTGTAACGCACGACGGGAAAGCTTTCTTT. Translated, it gives CAWSVTHDGKAFF.

This clone came up a few times. The V call is TRBV5-1, the J call TRBJ1-1, with D maybe TRBD1 (6 bases). In germline, CDR1 is SGHRS, CDR2 YFSETQ. The CDR3 runs 16 residues. V shed 4 bases and J shed 6 bases, with 22 bases lying between them. DNA for the CDR3: TGCGCCAGCAGCACGACAGGACCAGGGGTTGGGGCTGAAGCTTTCTTT. Its translation is CASSTTGPGVGAEAFF. The whole variable domain, remainder taken from reference TRBV5-1 and TRBJ1-1, is KAGVTQTPRYLIKTRGQQVTLSCSPISGHRSVSWYQQTPGQGLQFLFEYFSETQRNKGNFPGRFSGRQFSNSRSEMNVSTLELGDSALYLCASSTTGPGVGAEAFFGQGTRLTVV.

This chain joins TRBV2 and TRBJ1-2, with TRBD1 matching 9 bases. The V and J ends lost 4 bases and 5 bases, in that order; junction bases with no gene match: 8. Per the germline V gene, CDR1 is SNHLY and CDR2 is FYNNEI. This CDR3 spans 15 amino acids. The CDR3 reads CASSGRDRETYGYTF. The CDR3 nucleotides read TGTGCCAGCAGTGGGCGGGACAGGGAAACGTATGGCTACACCTTC.

The chain employs TRBV29-1 and TRBJ2-3; possibly TRBD1 for D (6 bases). CDR1 and CDR2 (germline): SQVTM, ANQGSEA. Trimming left V 1 base short and J 3 bases short, with 11 bases between. The CDR3 totals 14 residues. CDR3 loop: CSVEGDTFTDTQYF. The CDR3 bases are TGCAGCGTTGAAGGGGACACCTTTACAGATACGCAGTATTTT.

The chain couples TRBV30 to TRBJ1-1, with TRBD1 matching 8 bases. With V trimmed by 2 bases and J by 5 bases, 10 bases remained unmatched. The CDR3 is 15 amino acids. Germline lookup yields CDR1 GTSNPN and CDR2 SVGIG (reference sequence). Written as DNA, the CDR3 is TGTGCCTGGAGTAGACCTGGACAGGGAAAAACTGAAGCTTTCTTT. Its translation: CAWSRPGQGKTEAFF.

J is TRBJ2-7 and V is TRBV18; 7 nucleotides line up with TRBD2. Germline V lookup: CDR1 KGHSH, CDR2 LQKENI. The CDR3 extends over 15 amino acids. The V segment lost 0 bases and the J segment 4 bases; nucleotides outside the gene matches: 6. The CDR3 DNA sequence: TGTGCCAGCTCACCACCGCCTCAGGGAGGGTACGAGCAGTACTTC. Translation gives CASSPPPQGGYEQYF.

The rearrangement uses TRBV5-1 and TRBJ1-1; 7 bases are a match to TRBD1. V gave up 4 bases and J gave up 1 base; unmatched junction bases: 4. The CDR3 runs to 14 residues. From germline, CDR1 is SGHRS and CDR2 YFSETQ. The CDR3 nucleotides read TGCGCCAGCAGCCCAGGGACAGCGAACACTGAAGCTTTCTTT. Protein: CASSPGTANTEAFF.

This chain links TRBV28 with TRBJ1-2; a weak D match, TRBD1 (5 bases). The CDR3 totals 13 residues. The ends were cut back, 7 bases at V and 4 bases at J, with 13 bases in the middle. Germline CDR1 and CDR2: MDHEN and SYDVKM. CDR3 sequence reads: CASIGGVSYGYTF. In nucleotides, the CDR3 is TGTGCCAGCATCGGGGGTGTGTCCTATGGCTACACCTTC.